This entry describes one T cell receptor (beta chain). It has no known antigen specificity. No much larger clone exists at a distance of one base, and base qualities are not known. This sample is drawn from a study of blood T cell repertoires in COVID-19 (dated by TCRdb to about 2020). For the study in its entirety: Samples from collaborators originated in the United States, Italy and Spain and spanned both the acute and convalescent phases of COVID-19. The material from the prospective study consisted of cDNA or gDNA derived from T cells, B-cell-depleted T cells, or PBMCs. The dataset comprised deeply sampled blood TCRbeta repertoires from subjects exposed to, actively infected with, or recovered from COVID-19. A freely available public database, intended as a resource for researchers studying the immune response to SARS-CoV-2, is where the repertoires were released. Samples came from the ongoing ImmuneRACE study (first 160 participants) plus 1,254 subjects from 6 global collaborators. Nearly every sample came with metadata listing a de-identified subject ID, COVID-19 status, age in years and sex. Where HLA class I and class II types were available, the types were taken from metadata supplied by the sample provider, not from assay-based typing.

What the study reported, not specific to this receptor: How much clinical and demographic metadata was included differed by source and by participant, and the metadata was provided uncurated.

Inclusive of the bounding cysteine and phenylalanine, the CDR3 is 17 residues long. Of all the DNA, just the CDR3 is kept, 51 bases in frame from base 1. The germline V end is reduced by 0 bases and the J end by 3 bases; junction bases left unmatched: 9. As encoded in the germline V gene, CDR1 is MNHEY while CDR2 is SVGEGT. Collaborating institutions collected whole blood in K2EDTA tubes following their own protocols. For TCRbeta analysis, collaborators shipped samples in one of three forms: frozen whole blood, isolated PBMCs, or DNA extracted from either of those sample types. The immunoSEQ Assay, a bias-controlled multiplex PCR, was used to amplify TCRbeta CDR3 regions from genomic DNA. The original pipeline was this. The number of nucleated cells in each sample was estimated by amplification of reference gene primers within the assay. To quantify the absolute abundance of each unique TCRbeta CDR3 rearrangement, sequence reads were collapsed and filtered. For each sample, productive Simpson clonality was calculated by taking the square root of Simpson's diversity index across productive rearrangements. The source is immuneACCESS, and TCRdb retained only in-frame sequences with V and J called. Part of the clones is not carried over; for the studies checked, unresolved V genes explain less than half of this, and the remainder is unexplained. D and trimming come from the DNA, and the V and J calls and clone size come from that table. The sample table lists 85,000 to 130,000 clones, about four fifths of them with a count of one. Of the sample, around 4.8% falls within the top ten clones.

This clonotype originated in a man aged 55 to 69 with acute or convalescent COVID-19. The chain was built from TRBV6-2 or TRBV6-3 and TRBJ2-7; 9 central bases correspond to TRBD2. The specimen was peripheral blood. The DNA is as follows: TGTGCCAGCAGTTACTCGATCGGGGCTAGCGGGAACTACGAGCAGTACTTC. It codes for CASSYSIGASGNYEQYF.